The next 10 T cell receptor beta chains were all read from a single sample in a study of CXCR3-negative and CXCR3-positive naive CD8 T cells. TRB cDNA was prepared as libraries by UMI-labeled 5' RACE. Each CDR3 protein gets one entry in TCRdb, which reprocessed the 5' RACE reads and gives no DNA. The specimen's table records roughly 48,000 distinct CDR3 sequences. Sequences were obtained from memory CD8+ T cells from blood. The receptors derive from a human donor in good health. Some clones in this sample may be carry-over from other donors' samples.

V usage is TRBV6-5 and J usage is TRBJ1-4; TCRdb designates TRBD1, a call that cannot be tested without DNA. Germline V CDR1 and CDR2: MNHEY, SVGAGI. The CDR3 consists of 15 residues. The chain's CDR3 is CASSYKTEASEKLFF.

This chain joins TRBV28 and TRBJ2-5; TCRdb's D call of TRBD1 is untestable without DNA. From germline, CDR1 is MDHEN and CDR2 SYDVKM. This CDR3 has 16 amino acids. This CDR3 reads CASSFFRVDGKETQYF.

V and J are TRBV7-9 and TRBJ2-7. Germline loops: CDR1 SEHNR, CDR2 FQNEAQ (reference sequence). CDR3 size: 13 residues. The CDR3 is CASSLADFYEQYF.

The J gene is TRBJ1-5, the V gene TRBV12-3 or TRBV12-4. CDR3 length equals 15 residues. The CDR3 sequence: CASSFGPYSNQPQHF.

This CDR3 is CASSSDREGVSTEAFF. V usage is TRBV7-9 and J usage is TRBJ1-1; the TCRdb D gene call, TRBD1, has no DNA to confirm it. The CDR3 is 16 residues long. Germline CDR1 and CDR2: SEHNR and FQNEAQ (reference sequence).

V and J are TRBV6-5 and TRBJ2-7; TCRdb's D gene call, TRBD1, goes unchecked for lack of DNA. The CDR3 contains 15 residues. The germline CDR1 and CDR2 sequences are MNHEY and SVGAGI. This CDR3 is CASSYSGGGGYEQYF.

J is TRBJ2-5 and V is TRBV6-5; TCRdb's D call of TRBD2 is untestable without DNA. CDR3 length: 14 amino acids. Germline values: CDR1 MNHEY, CDR2 SVGAGI. CDR3 loop: CASSQRTITETQYF.

The chain's CDR3 is CASSRTGTGSSYEQYF. The genes are TRBV7-2 and TRBJ2-7; without DNA, the TCRdb call of TRBD1 cannot be checked. CDR1 and CDR2 (germline): SGHTA, FQGNSA. The CDR3 runs to 16 residues.

J is TRBJ2-1 and V is TRBV20-1. The CDR3 is 16 residues long. CDR1 and CDR2 from the germline V gene are DFQATT and SNEGSKA (reference sequence). The CDR3: CSAEQPQSNSYNEQFF.

The chain couples TRBV5-1 to TRBJ2-1. Looked up from germline, CDR1 is SGHRS and CDR2 is YFSETQ. The CDR3 extends over 11 amino acids. The CDR3 loop is CASSLTNEQFF.